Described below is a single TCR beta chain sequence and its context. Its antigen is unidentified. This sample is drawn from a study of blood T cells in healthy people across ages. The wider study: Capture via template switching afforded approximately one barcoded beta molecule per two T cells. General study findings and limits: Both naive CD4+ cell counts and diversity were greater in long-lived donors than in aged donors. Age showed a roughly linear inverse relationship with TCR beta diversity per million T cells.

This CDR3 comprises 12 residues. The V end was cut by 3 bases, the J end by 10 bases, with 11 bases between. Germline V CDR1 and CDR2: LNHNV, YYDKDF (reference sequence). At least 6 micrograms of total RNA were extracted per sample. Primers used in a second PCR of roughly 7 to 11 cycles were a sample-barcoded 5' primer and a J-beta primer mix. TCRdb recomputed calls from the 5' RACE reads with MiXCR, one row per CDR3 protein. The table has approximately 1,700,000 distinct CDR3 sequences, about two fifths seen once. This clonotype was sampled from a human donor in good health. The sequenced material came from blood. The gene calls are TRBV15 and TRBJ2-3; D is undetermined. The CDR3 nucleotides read TGTGCCACCAGCAGGGAAGATAAATCGCAGTATTTT. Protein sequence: CATSREDKSQYF.